The 29 T cell receptor beta chains below all came from one sample that was sequenced in a study of identical twins. MiXCR, run by TCRdb on the 5' RACE reads, gives a single entry per CDR3 protein. The sample lists hundreds of thousands of distinct CDR3 sequences, 8.6% occurring once. These records were also assigned to another study, of yellow fever vaccine responses in identical twins.

Sample: PBMCs. The receptor source for this set is a woman between 18 and 29 years old in good health.

A word on this clonotype: Possible read error: a much larger clone is one base away. V is TRBV5-1 and J is TRBJ2-1; 11 positions agree with TRBD1. The germline V gene encodes CDR1 SGHRS and CDR2 YFSETQ. Unmatched junction bases numbered 8, after V lost 3 bases and J lost 9 bases. The CDR3 spans 15 residues. The CDR3 loop is CASSSQDRGPGEQFF. The CDR3 DNA is TGCGCCAGCAGCTCCCAGGACAGGGGGCCTGGTGAGCAGTTCTTC. The variable domain in full, completed from reference TRBV5-1 and TRBJ2-1, reads KAGVTQTPRYLIKTRGQQVTLSCSPISGHRSVSWYQQTPGQGLQFLFEYFSETQRNKGNFPGRFSGRQFSNSRSEMNVSTLELGDSALYLCASSSQDRGPGEQFFGPGTRLTVL.

The chain recombines TRBV29-1 with TRBJ2-2; D uncertain. Between the trimmed V and J ends, which lost 6 bases and 4 bases, there was a span of 9 bases. Germline-derived CDR1 and CDR2 are SQVTM and ANQGSEA. CDR3 length: 12 amino acids. In nucleotides, the CDR3 is TGCAGCGTGGCCGACGCCACCGGGGAGCTGTTTTTT. Protein product: CSVADATGELFF.

V gene TRBV6-2 or TRBV6-3 combines with J gene TRBJ2-7, with D perhaps matching TRBD1 (6 bases). CDR1 and CDR2 from the germline V gene are MNHEY and SVGEGT. The V end was cut by 6 bases, the J end by 7 bases, with 40 bases between. The CDR3 runs to 21 residues. The CDR3 here is CASSYGPAHSRGKGRMWEQYF. The CDR3, as DNA: TGTGCCAGCAGCTACGGGCCCGCTCACAGCAGGGGCAAAGGACGGATGTGGGAGCAGTACTTC.

This clonotype has a handful of counts. This chain uses TRBV6-2 or TRBV6-3 with TRBJ2-4; D gene uncertain. CDR1 and CDR2 (germline): MNHEY, SVGEGT. CDR3 length: 12 residues. V gave up 5 bases and J gave up 10 bases, with 12 bases separating them. CDR3 residues: CASSTVRRIQYF. CDR3 coding DNA: TGTGCCAGCAGTACTGTACGAAGGATTCAGTACTTC.

This clonotype has at least ten counts. The chain carries TRBV12-3 or TRBV12-4 and TRBJ1-2; D unresolved. V lost 3 bases to trimming and J lost 1 base, with 12 bases between them. The CDR3 spans 15 residues. CDR3 residues: CASSFAGSGNYGYTF. DNA of the CDR3: TGTGCCAGCAGTTTCGCTGGGTCCGGTAACTATGGCTACACCTTC.

V is TRBV12-3 or TRBV12-4 and J is TRBJ2-7; the D gene could be TRBD1 or TRBD2 (6 bases each). This CDR3 contains 16 residues. Trimming removed 6 bases from V and 2 bases from J, with 20 bases in between. The DNA for the CDR3 is TGTGCCAGCAGCCTAGGGGGGCCAGGGATTACCTACGAGCAGTACTTC. Encoded protein: CASSLGGPGITYEQYF.

The V gene is TRBV28, the J gene TRBJ1-4; D unresolved. Trimming removed 2 bases at V and 7 bases at J, with 11 bases between. The V gene's germline CDR1 is MDHEN and CDR2 SYDVKM. There are 14 residues in the CDR3. The chain's CDR3 is CASSLPGNSEKLFF. The DNA for the CDR3 is TGTGCCAGCAGTTTACCGGGAAACAGTGAAAAACTGTTTTTT. The full variable domain, in which reference TRBV28 and TRBJ1-4 provide the parts outside the CDR3, is DVKVTQSSRYLVKRTGEKVFLECVQDMDHENMFWYRQDPGLGLRLIYFSYDVKMKEKGDIPEGYSVSREKKERFSLILESASTNQTSMYLCASSLPGNSEKLFFGSGTQLSVL.

V is TRBV15 and J is TRBJ2-7; 7 nucleotides match TRBD1. The CDR3 covers 20 residues. CDR1 LNHNV and CDR2 YYDKDF come from the germline V gene (reference sequence). V shed 1 base and J 4 bases; nucleotides not matched to a gene: 22. The CDR3 nucleotides are TGTGCCACCAGCAGAGCCGTCGGCGGATACTCCGACAGGGCCGTTTACGAGCAGTACTTC. It yields the protein CATSRAVGGYSDRAVYEQYF.

This sequence joins TRBV21-1 and TRBJ1-4; the table's D gene call, TRBD1, was not cross checked with the DNA. TRBV21-1 represents a pseudogene. This CDR3 contains 16 residues. The CDR3 sequence is CASSNIKTGGREKLFF. CDR3 sequence (DNA): TGTGCCAGCAGCAACATAAAGACAGGCGGGCGTGAAAAACTGTTTTTT.

This rearrangement joins TRBV9 to TRBJ2-1, with D possibly being TRBD2 (5 bases). This CDR3 is built from 12 residues. V was trimmed by 2 bases and J by 10 bases, leaving 10 bases between them. The V gene's germline CDR1 is SGDLS and CDR2 YYNGEE. The chain's CDR3 is CASSVPPSEQFF. CDR3 in DNA: TGTGCCAGCAGCGTCCCTCCTAGCGAGCAGTTCTTC.

This clonotype was found a few times. The V call is TRBV7-2, the J call TRBJ2-7; D not resolved. The CDR3 runs to 14 residues. The V gene lost 0 bases and the J gene lost 7 bases, with 13 bases spanning the gap. Germline assignment: CDR1 SGHTA and CDR2 FQGNSA. CDR3 sequence (DNA): TGTGCCAGCAGCTTAGCACCCTCCCTTGCGGAGCAGTACTTC. Translating gives CASSLAPSLAEQYF.

This clonotype has only a few counts. CDR3 in amino acids: CASRFRGPGANVLTF. CDR3 sequence (DNA): TGTGCCAGCAGATTCAGGGGGCCTGGGGCCAACGTCCTGACTTTC. The chain recombines TRBV27 with TRBJ2-6, with 8 bases matching TRBD1. Trimming cost V 6 bases and J 2 bases; bases outside gene matches: 3. Germline V gene sequence: CDR1 MNHEY, CDR2 SMNVEV (reference sequence). This CDR3 is built from 15 residues.

This clonotype has a handful of counts. The J gene is TRBJ2-2, the V gene TRBV12-3 or TRBV12-4; 10 positions agree with TRBD2. V dropped 6 bases and J dropped 6; count of bases not matched to a gene: 13. This CDR3 is 17 amino acids long. CDR3 region: CASSPLRLAGASGELFF. Written as DNA, the CDR3 is TGTGCCAGCAGCCCACTCCGTCTAGCGGGGGCTTCCGGGGAGCTGTTTTTT.

This clonotype was observed a handful of times. The chain carries TRBV5-1 and TRBJ2-5; 13 bases fit TRBD2. CDR1 and CDR2 from the germline V gene are SGHRS and YFSETQ. The CDR3 length is 16 residues. Germline trimming cut 3 bases from V and 3 bases from J; bases unmatched to any gene: 5. The CDR3 DNA sequence: TGCGCCAGCAGCTCTCCGGGACTAGCGGGGAAAGAGACCCAGTACTTC. Amino acid sequence: CASSSPGLAGKETQYF.

This clonotype has just a few counts. The chain is built from TRBV5-6 and TRBJ2-1, with 11 bases lining up with TRBD2. The CDR3 runs to 14 residues. Trimming took 5 bases from V and 6 from J; bases not matched to a gene: 4. CDR1 SGHDT and CDR2 YYEEEE come from the germline V gene. CDR3 in amino acids: CASRYSGGANEQFF. Written as DNA, the CDR3 is TGTGCCAGCAGATATAGCGGGGGGGCCAATGAGCAGTTCTTC. The full variable domain, completed using reference TRBV5-6 and TRBJ2-1, is DAGVTQSPTHLIKTRGQQVTLRCSPKSGHDTVSWYQQALGQGPQFIFQYYEEEERQRGNFPDRFSGHQFPNYSSELNVNALLLGDSALYLCASRYSGGANEQFFGPGTRLTVL.

This clonotype was detected many times. This chain connects TRBV12-3 or TRBV12-4 to TRBJ2-3; D not certain. The CDR3 contains 17 residues. V shed 7 bases and J shed 0 bases, with 20 bases lying between them. The CDR3 here is CASTRQSRGSSTDTQYF. The CDR3 DNA follows: TGTGCCAGCACTCGACAATCTCGCGGATCTAGCACAGATACGCAGTATTTT.

The chain combines TRBV3-1 with TRBJ2-5, with a tentative D call TRBD1 (6 bases). The CDR3 spans 13 residues. Trimming stripped 1 base from V and 7 bases from J, with 10 bases between. Germline assignment: CDR1 LGHDT and CDR2 YNNKEL (reference sequence). CDR3 residues: CASSQGDKGTQYF. The CDR3 coding sequence is TGTGCCAGCAGCCAAGGGGACAAGGGGACCCAGTACTTC.

This CDR3 is CASSQNPGADYGYTF. The DNA of the CDR3 is TGTGCCAGCAGCCAAAACCCCGGGGCGGACTATGGCTACACCTTC. The V and J genes are TRBV3-1 and TRBJ1-2, with a tentative D call TRBD1 (5 bases). The CDR3 is made up of 15 amino acids. Germline assignment: CDR1 LGHDT and CDR2 YNNKEL (reference sequence). V was pared by 2 bases and J by 3 bases, with 13 bases between.

This clonotype was picked up a small number of times. This chain connects TRBV7-9 to TRBJ2-5, with D possibly being TRBD1 or TRBD2 (6 bases each). This CDR3 contains 14 residues. V dropped 5 bases and J dropped 5 bases, with 15 bases sitting between them. Germline V gene lookup returns CDR1 SEHNR and CDR2 FQNEAQ (reference sequence). The CDR3 region is CASSPKGGMETQYF. Written as DNA, the CDR3 is TGTGCCAGCAGCCCGAAAGGGGGGATGGAGACCCAGTACTTC.

The sample holds many counts of this clonotype. The chain has TRBV15 and TRBJ2-3; 12 bases align to TRBD2. CDR1 is LNHNV and CDR2 is YYDKDF in the germline V gene (reference sequence). V lost 1 base, J lost 2 bases, and 4 bases stayed unmatched. This CDR3 region has 17 residues. CDR3 sequence: CATSRVSSGGDTDTQYF. The CDR3 DNA is TGTGCCACCAGCAGAGTGTCTAGCGGGGGGGACACAGATACGCAGTATTTT.

This chain joins TRBV7-2 and TRBJ2-5; 10 bases fit TRBD1. Germline V CDR1 and CDR2: SGHTA, FQGNSA. CDR3 length equals 14 residues. V shed 6 bases and J 5 bases; nucleotides not matched to a gene: 6. The CDR3 bases are TGTGCCAGCAGACCGGGACAGGGGACGGAGACCCAGTACTTC. It is translated as CASRPGQGTETQYF.

This clonotype was detected many times. The rearrangement links TRBV10-3 to TRBJ2-3; TRBD2 aligns across 11 bases. Germline-derived CDR1 and CDR2 are ENHRY and SYGVKD. The length of the CDR3 is 16 residues. The trim removed 3 bases at V and 5 bases at J, leaving 7 bases unmatched. The CDR3 sequence: CAISERSGRAKDTQYF. The CDR3, as DNA: TGTGCCATCAGTGAACGTAGCGGGAGGGCCAAAGATACGCAGTATTTT.

This rearrangement joins TRBV10-3 to TRBJ2-5; D assignment may be TRBD1 or TRBD2 (6 bases each). The CDR3 is made up of 15 amino acids. Germline V gives CDR1 ENHRY, CDR2 SYGVKD. V lost 3 bases and J 5 bases, leaving 16 bases between the germline ends. CDR3 nucleotide sequence: TGTGCCATCAGTGATTATCTTAGGGGGGCTGAGACCCAGTACTTC. This translates into CAISDYLRGAETQYF.

This clonotype was seen ten or more times. The chain joins TRBV7-9 to TRBJ2-1; TRBD2 agrees at 10 bases. Germline CDR1 SEHNR, CDR2 FQNEAQ (reference sequence). V shed 5 bases and J 0 bases; nucleotides not matched to a gene: 1. This CDR3 is 15 amino acids long. The CDR3 nucleotides read TGTGCCAGCAGCCCTAGCGGGAGCTCCTACAATGAGCAGTTCTTC. Translating it yields CASSPSGSSYNEQFF.

The rearrangement joins TRBV20-1 to TRBJ1-1, with 10 positions matching TRBD1. The CDR3 loop spans 15 amino acids. V shed 4 bases, J shed 11 bases, and the junction held 16 bases outside the gene matches. The germline gives CDR1 DFQATT, CDR2 SNEGSKA (reference sequence). CDR3 residues: CSATRLGTGEADAFF. The CDR3 nucleotides are TGCAGTGCTACCAGATTGGGGACAGGGGAGGCCGATGCTTTCTTT.

This clonotype came up many times. J is TRBJ2-5 and V is TRBV7-2; 11 bases map to TRBD2. The CDR3 runs to 16 residues. After removal of 1 base from V and 5 bases from J, the junction contained 6 bases not matched to a gene. The germline V gene encodes CDR1 SGHTA and CDR2 FQGNSA. CDR3 sequence (DNA): TGTGCCAGCAGCTTAGAACTAGCGGGAGCGTGGGAGACCCAGTACTTC. Residues: CASSLELAGAWETQYF.

V and J are TRBV15 and TRBJ2-7, with TRBD1 matching 9 bases. V lost 1 base to trimming and J lost 3 bases; unmatched junction nucleotides: 10. The V gene's germline CDR1 is LNHNV and CDR2 YYDKDF (reference sequence). This CDR3 spans 17 amino acids. For the CDR3, the DNA is TGTGCCACCAGCAGAGGCAAAATACAGGGGGCTGGCTACGAGCAGTACTTC. Amino acids: CATSRGKIQGAGYEQYF. The full variable domain, in which reference TRBV15 and TRBJ2-7 provide the parts outside the CDR3, is DAMVIQNPRYQVTQFGKPVTLSCSQTLNHNVMYWYQQKSSQAPKLLFHYYDKDFNNEADTPDNFQSRRPNTSFCFLDIRSPGLGDTAMYLCATSRGKIQGAGYEQYFGPGTRLTVT.

The CDR3 bases are TGTGCCAGCAGCCTCATAGCGGGGGGGTATCATGAGCAGTTCTTC. Translation: CASSLIAGGYHEQFF. The genes are TRBV3-1 and TRBJ2-1; the match to TRBD2 covers 11 bases. The CDR3 length is 15 residues. The V and J ends lost 4 bases and 8 bases, in that order; junction bases with no gene match: 7. Germline V gene data show CDR1 as LGHDT and CDR2 as YNNKEL (reference sequence).

The sample holds many counts of this clonotype. The J gene is TRBJ2-5, the V gene TRBV7-2, with TRBD1 identical over 9 bases. The CDR3 is 17 residues long. Germline-derived CDR1 and CDR2 are SGHTA and FQGNSA. V lost 2 bases, J lost 1 base, and 8 bases stayed unmatched. CDR3 DNA: TGTGCCAGCAGCTTAAGTACACTGACAGGGGGCCAAGAGACCCAGTACTTC. Protein sequence: CASSLSTLTGGQETQYF.